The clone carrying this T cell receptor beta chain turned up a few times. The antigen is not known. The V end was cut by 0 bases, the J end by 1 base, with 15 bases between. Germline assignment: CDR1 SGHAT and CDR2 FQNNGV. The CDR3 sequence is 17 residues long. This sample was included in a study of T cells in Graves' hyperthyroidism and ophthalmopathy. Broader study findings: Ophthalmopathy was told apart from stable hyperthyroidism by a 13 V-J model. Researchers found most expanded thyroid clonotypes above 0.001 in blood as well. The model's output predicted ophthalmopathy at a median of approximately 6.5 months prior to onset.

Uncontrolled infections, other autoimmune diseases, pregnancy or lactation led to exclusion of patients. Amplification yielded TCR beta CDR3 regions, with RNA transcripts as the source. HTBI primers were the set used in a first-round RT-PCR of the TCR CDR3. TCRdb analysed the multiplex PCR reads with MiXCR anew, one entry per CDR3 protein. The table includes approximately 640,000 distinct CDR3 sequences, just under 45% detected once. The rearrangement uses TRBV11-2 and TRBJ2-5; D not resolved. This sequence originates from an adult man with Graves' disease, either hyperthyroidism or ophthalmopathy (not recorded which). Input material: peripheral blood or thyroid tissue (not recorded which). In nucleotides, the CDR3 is TGTGCCAGCAGCTTAGATGTCTCCCGACGGATCCAAGAGACCCAGTACTTC. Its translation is CASSLDVSRRIQETQYF.